This is a list of T cell receptor beta chains from one sample in a study of shared clonotypes between healthy human individuals. Only in-frame clones appear in the TCRdb table, and some are missing; sequencing was by immunoSEQ multiplex PCR. The sample records a few million clones, about 94% being singletons. The source material was naive CD8+ T cells from PBMCs. These receptor sequences come from a man aged 18 to 30 in good health. Some clones in this sample may be carry-over from other donors' samples. CDR3s include the opening cysteine and the closing phenylalanine or tryptophan. A D gene is named only where the DNA matches it firmly. Part of the rows lack a size; the others show once, few, many or a class for expanded clones.

cdr3_aa v_call d_call j_call clone_size
CASSRLDRDHGFAEAFF TRBV25-1 TRBD1 TRBJ1-1 NA
CASSPSSDFYEQYF TRBV14 NA TRBJ2-7 NA
CASSTDTYQPQHF TRBV6-1 NA TRBJ1-5 NA
CASSIGSRRYNEQFF TRBV19 NA TRBJ2-1 NA
CASSPDGQPSNQPQHF TRBV6-6 NA TRBJ1-5 NA
CASSQDIPNTAFF TRBV4-1 NA TRBJ1-1 few
CASSPGLAGDEWNEQFF TRBV7-2 TRBD2 TRBJ2-1 NA
CASSFMGSSDEAFF TRBV5-1 NA TRBJ1-1 NA
CASSPALRGDTEAFF TRBV7-6 NA TRBJ1-1 NA
CASSVAGVGISNTGELFF TRBV9 NA TRBJ2-2 NA
CASSLNWGILTEAFF TRBV7-2 NA TRBJ1-1 NA
CASSSQGHQPQHF TRBV5-6 NA TRBJ1-5 NA
CASTQKDGTQNYGYTF TRBV5-1 NA TRBJ1-2 NA
CASSSLPGGQGYQPQHF TRBV27 TRBD1 TRBJ1-5 NA
CASSPMGRGLYEQYF TRBV28 NA TRBJ2-7 NA
CATAPARFLNEQFF TRBV28 NA TRBJ2-1 NA
CASSLESYTEAFF TRBV5-6 NA TRBJ1-1 NA
CASSLGTGVNYGYTF TRBV7-9 TRBD1 TRBJ1-2 few
CASSQDLRDTIYF TRBV4-1 NA TRBJ1-3 NA
CSVEKEYYGYTF TRBV29-1 NA TRBJ1-2 NA
CASSYGQNTEAFF TRBV6-5 NA TRBJ1-1 NA
CASSPGSGGLAYEQYF TRBV28 TRBD2 TRBJ2-7 NA
CASATGTEYNQPQHF TRBV2 TRBD1 TRBJ1-5 NA
CASSALMGAGTEAFF TRBV27 NA TRBJ1-1 NA
CASSPRDEQYF TRBV7-8 NA TRBJ2-7 NA
CASSAGRSNTGELFF TRBV9 NA TRBJ2-2 once
CASSLGQYNQPQHF TRBV28 TRBD1 TRBJ1-5 few
CASSLGPGTGFDEQYF TRBV11-2 TRBD1 TRBJ2-7 NA
CSVEEGAGSGRRDEQFF TRBV29-1 TRBD2 TRBJ2-1 NA
CSVEGYAGLAYNEQFF TRBV29-1 NA TRBJ2-1 NA
CASSGRQGGFDEQYF TRBV9 NA TRBJ2-7 NA
CASSSPETGEETQYF TRBV28 TRBD1 TRBJ2-5 NA
CASSPTYPLAGEEGGNEQFF TRBV4-2 TRBD2 TRBJ2-1 NA
CASGNLDNSPLHF TRBV5-6 NA TRBJ1-6 NA
CASSIEASGSEQFF TRBV19 TRBD2 TRBJ2-1 NA
CASSFGRGQTGYTF TRBV27 TRBD1 TRBJ1-2 NA
CSVVVGGSYEQYF TRBV29-1 NA TRBJ2-7 NA
CSDGTGLAFF TRBV20-1 TRBD1 TRBJ1-1 NA
CASSLYYEQYF TRBV7-2 NA TRBJ2-7 NA
CASSSRGAFPYNEQFF TRBV2 NA TRBJ2-1 NA
CASSRGAMNYGYTF TRBV19 NA TRBJ1-2 NA
CASSMAPTNEKLFF TRBV5-1 NA TRBJ1-4 NA
CASSVGPGPNTEAFF TRBV6-4 NA TRBJ1-1 few
CASSLDSYEQYF TRBV28 NA TRBJ2-7 NA
CASSPPGGADTQYF TRBV28 NA TRBJ2-3 once
CASSRYRRGFDEQYF TRBV28 NA TRBJ2-7 NA
CASSPRQGIMNTEAFF TRBV27 TRBD1 TRBJ1-1 NA
CASSGTRGTEAFF TRBV9 NA TRBJ1-1 few
CASSSGTSGYEQYF TRBV28 TRBD2 TRBJ2-7 NA
CASHPETGAYGYTF TRBV28 TRBD1 TRBJ1-2 NA
CASSLDRGLKETQYF TRBV28 TRBD1 TRBJ2-5 NA
CASRRRLNMGEQYF TRBV4-1 NA TRBJ2-7 NA
CASSSSYTRDTQYF TRBV13 NA TRBJ2-3 once
CASSQWTYDEQYF TRBV27 NA TRBJ2-7 NA
CASSHTRTGGRDYGYTF TRBV4-1 TRBD1 TRBJ1-2 NA
CASSFLSGYGYTF TRBV6-6 NA TRBJ1-2 NA
CASSLLAGKHYEQYF TRBV28 NA TRBJ2-7 NA